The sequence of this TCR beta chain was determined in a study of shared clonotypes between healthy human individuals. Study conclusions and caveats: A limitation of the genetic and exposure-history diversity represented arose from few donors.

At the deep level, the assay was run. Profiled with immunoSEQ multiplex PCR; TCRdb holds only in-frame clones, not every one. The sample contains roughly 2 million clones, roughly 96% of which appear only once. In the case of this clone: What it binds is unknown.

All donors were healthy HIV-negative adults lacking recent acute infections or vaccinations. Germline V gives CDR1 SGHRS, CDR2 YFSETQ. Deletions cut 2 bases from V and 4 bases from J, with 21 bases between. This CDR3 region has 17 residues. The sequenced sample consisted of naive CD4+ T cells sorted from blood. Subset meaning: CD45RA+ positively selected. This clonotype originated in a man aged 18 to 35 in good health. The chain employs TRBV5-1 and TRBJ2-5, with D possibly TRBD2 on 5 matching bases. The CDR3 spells CASSFGSPTQTGETQYF. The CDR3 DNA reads TGCGCCAGCAGCTTTGGGAGTCCGACTCAAACGGGAGAGACCCAGTACTTC.